This T cell receptor beta chain was found in a study of CD8 T cells in ankylosing spondylitis. About this clonotype: What it binds is unknown.

Trimming removed 0 bases from V and 6 bases from J, with 14 bases in between. Germline V CDR1 and CDR2: LGHNA, YNFKEQ. The CDR3 totals 15 residues. Points from the study as a whole: A motif in TCR beta, a set of roughly 8 highly homologous variants, appeared characteristic of ankylosing spondylitis blood. Disease-linked clones were found to be CD8+ and relatively rare in peripheral blood.

Quantitative 5'-RACE with molecular barcodes produced the TCR beta libraries. TCRdb recomputed calls from the 5' RACE reads with MiXCR, one row per CDR3 protein. The repertoire consists of a few hundred thousand distinct CDR3 sequences, with about 20% occurring once and the leading ten covering about 4%. This TCR was sampled from a female donor with ankylosing spondylitis or in good health (not recorded which). V usage is TRBV4-2 and J usage is TRBJ1-1; D call uncertain. Sequencing was performed on blood, either unsorted or a sorted T cell fraction (not recorded which). The CDR3 DNA reads as TGTGCCAGCAGCCAAGACCCCGGGCGGTACGCTGAAGCTTTCTTT. Translation: CASSQDPGRYAEAFF.